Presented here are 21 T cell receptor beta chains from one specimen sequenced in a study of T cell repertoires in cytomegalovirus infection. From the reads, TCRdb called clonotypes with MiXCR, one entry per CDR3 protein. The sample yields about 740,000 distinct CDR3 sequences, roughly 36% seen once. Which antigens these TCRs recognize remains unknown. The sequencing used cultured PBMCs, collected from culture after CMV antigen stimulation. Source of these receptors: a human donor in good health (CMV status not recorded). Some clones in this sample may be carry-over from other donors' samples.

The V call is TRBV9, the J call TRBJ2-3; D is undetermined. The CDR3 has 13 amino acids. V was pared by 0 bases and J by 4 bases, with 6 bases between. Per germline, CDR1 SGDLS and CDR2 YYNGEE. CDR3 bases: TGTGCCAGCAGCGTAGTGACGTCAGATACGCAGTATTTT. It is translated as CASSVVTSDTQYF.

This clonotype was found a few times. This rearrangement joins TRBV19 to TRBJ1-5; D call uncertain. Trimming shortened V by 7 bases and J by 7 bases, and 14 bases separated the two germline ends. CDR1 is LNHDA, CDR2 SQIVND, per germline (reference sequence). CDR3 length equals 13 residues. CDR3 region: CASNPGRWQPQHF. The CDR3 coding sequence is TGTGCCAGTAACCCTGGACGGTGGCAGCCCCAGCATTTT.

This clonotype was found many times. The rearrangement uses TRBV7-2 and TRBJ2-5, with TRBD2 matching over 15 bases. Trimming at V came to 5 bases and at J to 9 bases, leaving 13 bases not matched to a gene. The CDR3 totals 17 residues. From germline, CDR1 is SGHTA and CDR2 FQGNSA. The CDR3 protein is CASSPPGLAGGHRAQYF. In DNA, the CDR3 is TGTGCCAGCAGCCCCCCGGGACTAGCGGGAGGCCATCGGGCCCAGTACTTC.

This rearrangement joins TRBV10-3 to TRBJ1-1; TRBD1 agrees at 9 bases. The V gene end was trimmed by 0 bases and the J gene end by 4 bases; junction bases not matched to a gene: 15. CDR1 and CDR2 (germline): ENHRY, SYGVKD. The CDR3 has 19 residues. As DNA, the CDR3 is TGTGCCATCAGTGAGTCCCCGGGACAGGGCCTGGTCGTAGGCACTGAAGCTTTCTTT. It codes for CAISESPGQGLVVGTEAFF.

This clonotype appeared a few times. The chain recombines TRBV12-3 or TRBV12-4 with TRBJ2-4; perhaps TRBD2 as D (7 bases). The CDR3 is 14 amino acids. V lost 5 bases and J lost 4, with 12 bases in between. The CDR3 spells CASSPEGGKNIQYF. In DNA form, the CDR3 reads TGTGCCAGCAGTCCCGAGGGGGGGAAAAACATTCAGTACTTC.

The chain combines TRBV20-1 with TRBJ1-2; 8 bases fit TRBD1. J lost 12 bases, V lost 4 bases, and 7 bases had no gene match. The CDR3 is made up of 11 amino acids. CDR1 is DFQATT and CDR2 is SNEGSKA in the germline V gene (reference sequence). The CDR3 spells CSATGQGSNTF. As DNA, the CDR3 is TGCAGTGCTACTGGACAGGGCTCGAACACCTTC.

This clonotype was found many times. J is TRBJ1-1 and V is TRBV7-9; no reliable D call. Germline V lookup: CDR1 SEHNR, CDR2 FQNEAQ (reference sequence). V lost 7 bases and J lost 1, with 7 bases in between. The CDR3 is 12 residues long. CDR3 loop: CASTTENTEAFF. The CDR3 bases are TGTGCCAGCACCACAGAGAACACTGAAGCTTTCTTT.

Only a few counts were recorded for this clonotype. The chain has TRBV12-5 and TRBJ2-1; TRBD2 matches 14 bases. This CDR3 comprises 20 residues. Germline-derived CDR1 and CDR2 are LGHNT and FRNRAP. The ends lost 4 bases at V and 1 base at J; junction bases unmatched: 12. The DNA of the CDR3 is TGTGCTAGTGGTTCGATCCTGACTAGCGGGAGGGCCTGGTCCTACAATGAGCAGTTCTTC. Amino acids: CASGSILTSGRAWSYNEQFF.

This chain's CDR3 is CASSIDSSTDTQYF. In DNA form, the CDR3 reads TGTGCCAGTAGTATCGACAGTAGCACAGATACGCAGTATTTT. The chain uses TRBV19 and TRBJ2-3; a possible D gene is TRBD1 (5 bases). The CDR3 totals 14 residues. Germline V gives CDR1 LNHDA, CDR2 SQIVND (reference sequence). V lost 3 bases to trimming and J lost 0 bases, with 7 bases between them.

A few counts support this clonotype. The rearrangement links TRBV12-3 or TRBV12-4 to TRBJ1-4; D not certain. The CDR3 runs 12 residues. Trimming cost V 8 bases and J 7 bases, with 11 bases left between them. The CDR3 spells CASCRHAEKLFF. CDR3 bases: TGTGCCAGCTGTCGACACGCTGAAAAACTGTTTTTT.

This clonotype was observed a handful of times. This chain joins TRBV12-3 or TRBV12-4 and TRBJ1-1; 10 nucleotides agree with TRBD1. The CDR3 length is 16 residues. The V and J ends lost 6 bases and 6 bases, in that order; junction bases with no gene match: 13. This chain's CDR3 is CASSNRDGTGAPEAFF. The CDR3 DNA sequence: TGTGCCAGCAGCAACCGGGACGGGACAGGGGCTCCTGAAGCTTTCTTT.

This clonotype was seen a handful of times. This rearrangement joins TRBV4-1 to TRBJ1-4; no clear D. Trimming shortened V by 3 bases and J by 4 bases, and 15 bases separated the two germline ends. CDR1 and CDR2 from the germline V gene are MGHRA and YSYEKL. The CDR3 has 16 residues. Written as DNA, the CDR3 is TGCGCCAGCAGCCAGACCCCTGGACTACTTAATGAAAAACTGTTTTTT. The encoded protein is CASSQTPGLLNEKLFF.

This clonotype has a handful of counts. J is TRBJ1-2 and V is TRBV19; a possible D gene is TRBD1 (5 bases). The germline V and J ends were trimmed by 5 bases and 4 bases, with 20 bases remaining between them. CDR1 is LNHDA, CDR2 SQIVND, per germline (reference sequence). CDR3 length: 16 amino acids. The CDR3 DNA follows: TGTGCCAGTAGTGTCCTTCCCGGCGGGGCTGGCTATGGCTACACCTTC. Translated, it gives CASSVLPGGAGYGYTF.

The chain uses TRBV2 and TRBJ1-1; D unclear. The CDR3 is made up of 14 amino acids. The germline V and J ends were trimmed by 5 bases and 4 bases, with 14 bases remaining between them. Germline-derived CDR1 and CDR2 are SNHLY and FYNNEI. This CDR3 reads CASSYIEWGTEAFF. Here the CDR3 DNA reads TGTGCCAGCAGTTATATTGAGTGGGGCACTGAAGCTTTCTTT.

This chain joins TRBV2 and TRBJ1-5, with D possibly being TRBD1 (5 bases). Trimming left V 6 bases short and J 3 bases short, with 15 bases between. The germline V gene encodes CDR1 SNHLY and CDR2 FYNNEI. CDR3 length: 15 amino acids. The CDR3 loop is CASRGGGTYNQPQHF. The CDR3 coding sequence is TGTGCCAGCAGGGGGGGGGGGACTTACAATCAGCCCCAGCATTTT.

This CDR3 is CASSPQAGGPQGQYF. CDR3 bases: TGTGCCAGCAGCCCCCAGGCGGGGGGCCCCCAGGGGCAGTACTTC. The rearrangement links TRBV7-2 to TRBJ2-7; 8 positions agree with TRBD2. With 5 bases clipped from V and 9 bases from J, the junction kept 15 bases outside the gene matches. From germline, CDR1 is SGHTA and CDR2 FQGNSA. The length of the CDR3 is 15 residues.

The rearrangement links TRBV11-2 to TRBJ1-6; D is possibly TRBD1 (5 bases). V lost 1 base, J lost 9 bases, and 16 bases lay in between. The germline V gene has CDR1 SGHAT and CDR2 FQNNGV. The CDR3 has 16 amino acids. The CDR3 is CASSLVGREVGSPLHF. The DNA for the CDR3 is TGTGCCAGCAGCTTAGTAGGCAGGGAAGTTGGTTCACCCCTCCACTTT.

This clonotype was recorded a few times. The DNA of the CDR3 is TGTGCCAGCAGCTCCAGCTCAACTAATGAAAAACTGTTTTTT. It codes for CASSSSSTNEKLFF. V gene TRBV11-2 combines with J gene TRBJ1-4, with unresolved D. Germline CDR1 reads SGHAT; CDR2 reads FQNNGV. V was cut by 4 bases and J by 0 bases, with 6 bases left in between. The CDR3 covers 14 residues.

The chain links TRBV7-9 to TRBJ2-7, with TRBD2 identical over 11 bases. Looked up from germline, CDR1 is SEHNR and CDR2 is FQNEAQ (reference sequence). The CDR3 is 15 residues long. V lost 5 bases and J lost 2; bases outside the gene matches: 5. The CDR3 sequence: CASSGPTSGTYEQYF. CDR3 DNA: TGTGCCAGCAGCGGTCCGACTAGCGGGACCTACGAGCAGTACTTC.

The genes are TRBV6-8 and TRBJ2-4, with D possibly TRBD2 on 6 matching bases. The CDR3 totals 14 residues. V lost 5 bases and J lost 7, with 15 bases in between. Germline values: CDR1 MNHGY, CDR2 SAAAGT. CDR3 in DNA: TGTGCCAGCAGTGTCGTTATCGGAGGGAACATTCAGTACTTC. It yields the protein CASSVVIGGNIQYF.

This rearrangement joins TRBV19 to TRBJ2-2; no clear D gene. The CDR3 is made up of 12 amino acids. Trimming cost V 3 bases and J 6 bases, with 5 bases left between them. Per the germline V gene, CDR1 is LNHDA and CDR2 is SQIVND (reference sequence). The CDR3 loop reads CASSIRPGELFF. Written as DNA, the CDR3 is TGTGCCAGTAGTATCAGACCCGGGGAGCTGTTTTTT.